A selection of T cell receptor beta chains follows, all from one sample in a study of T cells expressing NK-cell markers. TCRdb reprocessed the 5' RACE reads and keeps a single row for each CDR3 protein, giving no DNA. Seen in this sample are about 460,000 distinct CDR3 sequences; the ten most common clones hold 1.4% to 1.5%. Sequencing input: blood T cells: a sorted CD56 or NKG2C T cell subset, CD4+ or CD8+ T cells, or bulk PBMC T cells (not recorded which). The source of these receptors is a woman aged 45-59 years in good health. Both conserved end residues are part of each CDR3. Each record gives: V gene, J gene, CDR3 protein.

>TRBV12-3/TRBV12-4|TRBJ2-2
CASSPTGQGRTGELFF
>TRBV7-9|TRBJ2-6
CASSPKTSGSVSSGANVLTF
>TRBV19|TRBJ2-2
CASSIGPQPGTGELFF
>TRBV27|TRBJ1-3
CASSLTGKGRNTIYF
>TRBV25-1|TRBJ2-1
CASSEYRLAGSYNEQFF
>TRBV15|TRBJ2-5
CATSREGWRPGSTEETQYF
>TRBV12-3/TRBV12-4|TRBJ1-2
CASSRSSGYGYTF
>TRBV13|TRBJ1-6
CASSSRDSNSAPLHF
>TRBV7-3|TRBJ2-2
CASSSPMGTGRVNTGELFF
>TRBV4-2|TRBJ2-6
CASTQKGPGANVLTF
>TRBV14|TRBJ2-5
CASSRPGLRETQYF
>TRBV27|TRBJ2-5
CASSTRTGKETQYF
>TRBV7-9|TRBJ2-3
CASQGSSTDTQYF
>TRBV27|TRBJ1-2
CASSFNRDYGYTF
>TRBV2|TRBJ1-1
CASSADSTEAFF
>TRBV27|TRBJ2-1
CASSRVSYNEQFF
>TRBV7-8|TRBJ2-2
CASSPAGPHTGELFF
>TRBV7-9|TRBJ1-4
CASSENRAGKEKLFF
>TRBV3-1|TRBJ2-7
CASSRTLAESYEQYF
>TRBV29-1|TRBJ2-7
CSVRLAGGPGSEQYF
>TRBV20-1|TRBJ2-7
CSASSVGEQYF
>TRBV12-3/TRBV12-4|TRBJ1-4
CASSPALPAGEKLFF
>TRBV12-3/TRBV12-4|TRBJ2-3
CASSPAYASVGTDTQYF
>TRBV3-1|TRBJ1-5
CASSHSGTGNQPQHF